This TCR beta chain stems from a study of beta chain features in type 1 diabetes. CDR1 is SGDLS, CDR2 YYNGEE, per germline. The junction had 2 bases not matched to a gene; V was cut back by 3 bases and J by 3 bases. CDR3 length equals 15 residues. This clone was found a few times. Reverse transcription of all isolated RNA meant that expressed TCRB transcripts were sequenced. The repertoire was sequenced with immunoSEQ multiplex PCR; TCRdb's copy has only in-frame clones and lacks some. This table has 200,000 to 250,000 clones, approximately 11% appearing once. The sequenced sample consisted of central memory CD4+ T cells from blood. This sequence joins TRBV9 and TRBJ2-2; 10 bases fit TRBD1. The sequence came from a man in his late teens or twenties in good health. CDR3 DNA: TGTGCCAGCAGCGAGGGGACAGGGGACACCGGGGAGCTGTTTTTT. This gives the protein CASSEGTGDTGELFF.